This T cell receptor beta chain appears in the sequencing data of a study of response to subunit inactivated influenza vaccine. Overall study findings and caveats: There was a suggestion from the authors that each seasonal influenza vaccination recruits few new T cells.

TCRdb passed the RT-PCR reads through MiXCR, listing each CDR3 protein once. The repertoire holds about 520,000 distinct CDR3 sequences, with about 7.2% as singletons. From germline, CDR1 is SNHLY and CDR2 FYNNEI. The CDR3 contains 14 residues. V was pared by 10 bases and J by 5 bases, with 8 bases of the junction left unmatched. A word on this clonotype: Its target is not known.

The sample was PBMCs from blood, taken roughly 24 months after vaccination. The rearrangement joins TRBV2 to TRBJ2-5; TRBD1 agrees at 12 bases. The origin of this receptor is a man aged 45 to 70 who received an inactivated influenza vaccine. The CDR3 coding sequence is TGTGCCACGTGGGACAGGGGGCAATCGGAGACCCAGTACTTC. Amino acid sequence: CATWDRGQSETQYF. Complete variable domain (other parts from reference TRBV2 and TRBJ2-5): EPEVTQTPSHQVTQMGQEVILRCVPISNHLYFYWYRQILGQKVEFLVSFYNNEISEKSEIFDDQFSVERPDGSNFTLKIRSTKLEDSAMYFCATWDRGQSETQYFGPGTRLLVL.